The clone carrying this T cell receptor (beta chain) has just a few counts. What it binds is not known. This record belongs to a study of identical twins. Study results and caveats: Insertion counts were lower in abundant cord blood beta clonotypes, a trend that memory repertoires did not show. Cross-sectional statistical analysis, not tracking of the same donors, underpinned the conclusions. Twins shared beta out-of-frame sequences in excess, but this excess was weaker.

In germline, CDR1 is SGHAT, CDR2 FQNNGV. V lost 1 base and J lost 13, with 8 bases in between. This CDR3 has 12 residues. One entry per CDR3 protein, called by TCRdb with MiXCR from the 5' RACE reads. The repertoire holds about 330,000 distinct CDR3 sequences, with 10% to 15% as singletons. The same data also contributed to another study, on yellow fever vaccine responses in identical twins.

Sequencing was performed on CD8+ T cells sorted from blood. This chain connects TRBV11-2 to TRBJ1-6; D perhaps matches TRBD1 (5 bases). The source is a woman between 18 and 30 years old in good health. CDR3 sequence reads: CASSLGQGPLHF. CDR3 nucleotide sequence: TGTGCCAGCAGCTTAGGCCAGGGCCCCCTCCACTTT.